The 13 T cell receptor beta chains in this list originate from one sample, sequenced in a study of PD-1 blockade in classical Hodgkin lymphoma. Method: immunoSEQ multiplex PCR; TCRdb's copy keeps in-frame clones and lacks some. This repertoire shows about 97,000 clones, 80% to 85% found once; its top ten account for more than 9%. Exposure to brentuximab vedotin varied, and each patient had relapsed following autologous stem cell transplantation. Sequences were derived from peripheral blood mononuclear cells (PBMCs), sampled at baseline. These receptors originate from a human donor with classical Hodgkin lymphoma.

The rearrangement links TRBV5-1 to TRBJ1-2; D is possibly TRBD1 (5 bases). Looked up from germline, CDR1 is SGHRS and CDR2 is YFSETQ. The V end was cut by 0 bases, the J end by 7 bases, with 19 bases between. The length of the CDR3 is 16 residues. In DNA form, the CDR3 reads TGCGCCAGCAGCTTGGCCGGGGGGGAGAAGCCGTCTGGCTACACCTTC. This codes for CASSLAGGEKPSGYTF.

This chain uses TRBV5-1 with TRBJ2-2; no definite D call. Germline V gives CDR1 SGHRS, CDR2 YFSETQ. The CDR3 spans 15 residues. Trimming stripped 0 bases from V and 5 bases from J, with 11 bases between. CDR3 in DNA: TGCGCCAGCAGCTTGGGCCTAGGGCCAACCGGGGAGCTGTTTTTT. Encoded protein: CASSLGLGPTGELFF.

The rearrangement joins TRBV10-3 to TRBJ2-2; 10 nucleotides align to TRBD1. Trimming took 6 bases from V and 6 from J; bases not matched to a gene: 4. This CDR3 spans 14 amino acids. Germline CDR1 is ENHRY and CDR2 is SYGVKD. The DNA for the CDR3 is TGTGCCATCAGGGGACAGGGGTCGGCCGGGGAGCTGTTTTTT. It translates to CAIRGQGSAGELFF.

This clone came up once. The J gene is TRBJ2-7, the V gene TRBV5-8; no clear D. Per the germline V gene, CDR1 is SGHTS and CDR2 is YDEGEE. The CDR3 spans 15 residues. The V and J ends lost 4 bases and 1 base respectively, with 15 bases between them. The CDR3 region is CASSRLVSGSYEQYF. DNA for the CDR3: TGTGCCAGCAGCCGCCTCGTTTCTGGTTCCTACGAGCAGTACTTC.

The gene calls are TRBV10-3 and TRBJ2-5, with 9 bases that match TRBD2. The CDR3 runs to 13 residues. Germline values: CDR1 ENHRY, CDR2 SYGVKD. The CDR3, as DNA: TGTGCTTCAGTAGCGGGAGTGGGAGAGACCCAGTACTTC. Its protein is CASVAGVGETQYF.

J is TRBJ2-6 and V is TRBV25-1; possible D gene TRBD1, 5 bases. Per germline, CDR1 MGHDK and CDR2 SYGVNS. Trimming removed 6 bases from V and 2 bases from J, with 5 bases in between. This CDR3 is 13 amino acids long. CDR3 protein: CASSRAGANVLTF. Here the CDR3 DNA reads TGTGCCAGCAGCAGGGCTGGGGCCAACGTCCTGACTTTC.

The chain joins TRBV7-2 to TRBJ2-2; D gene uncertain. CDR3 length equals 14 residues. The V end was cut by 2 bases, the J end by 4 bases, with 8 bases between. From germline, CDR1 is SGHTA and CDR2 FQGNSA. The CDR3 DNA reads TGTGCCAGCAGCTTATTAAGCGTCACCGGGGAGCTGTTTTTT. Residues: CASSLLSVTGELFF.

This rearrangement joins TRBV6-5 to TRBJ1-2; D unclear. Trimming removed 0 bases from V and 2 bases from J, with 10 bases in between. Germline V CDR1 and CDR2: MNHEY, SVGAGI. The CDR3 runs 15 residues. In DNA, the CDR3 is TGTGCCAGCAGTTACTCGATACCGGACAACTATGGCTACACCTTC. Protein product: CASSYSIPDNYGYTF.

The chain is built from TRBV7-8 and TRBJ2-2, with D tentatively TRBD1 or TRBD2 (6 bases each). Germline V gene lookup returns CDR1 SGHVS and CDR2 FQNEAQ. Trimming cost V 1 base and J 6 bases, with 9 bases left between them. The CDR3 runs 14 residues. This CDR3 reads CASSLVGGPGELFF. In DNA, the CDR3 is TGTGCCAGCAGCTTAGTGGGGGGCCCCGGGGAGCTGTTTTTT.

This clone is deemed medium-sized. This chain links TRBV5-5 with TRBJ1-2; D unclear. CDR3 size: 14 residues. Trimming removed 1 base at V and 5 bases at J, with 12 bases between. Germline V gene data show CDR1 as SGHKS and CDR2 as YYEKEE (reference sequence). CDR3 in amino acids: CASSLLRDPYGYTF. The CDR3 DNA reads as TGTGCCAGCAGCTTGCTTAGGGATCCTTATGGCTACACCTTC.

The chain carries TRBV18 and TRBJ2-3, with 8 bases matching TRBD2. Germline CDR1 reads KGHSH; CDR2 reads LQKENI. The CDR3 is 18 amino acids. J was trimmed by 0 bases and V by 0 bases; bases with no gene match: 8. The CDR3 DNA reads as TGTGCCAGCTCACCACCGAGCGGGAGAGTACTTAGCACAGATACGCAGTATTTT. Protein: CASSPPSGRVLSTDTQYF.

This chain joins TRBV9 and TRBJ2-1; perhaps TRBD1 as D (5 bases). The germline CDR1 and CDR2 sequences are SGDLS and YYNGEE. V was cut by 4 bases and J by 10 bases, with 15 bases left in between. The CDR3 runs to 13 residues. The CDR3 DNA is TGTGCCAGCAGCACAGGTGGTTTTTCAGAGCAGTTCTTC. Protein product: CASSTGGFSEQFF.

The rearrangement uses TRBV5-4 and TRBJ2-2; maybe TRBD2 (6 bases). Germline lookup yields CDR1 SGHNT and CDR2 YYREEE (reference sequence). V lost 4 bases and J lost 6, with 16 bases in between. CDR3 size: 15 residues. CDR3 residues: CASSPGLPDAGELFF. For the CDR3, the DNA is TGTGCCAGCAGCCCGGGACTGCCGGACGCCGGGGAGCTGTTTTTT.